The 19 T cell receptor beta chains in this list originate from one sample, sequenced in a study of early T cells in non-severe SARS-CoV-2 infection. TCRdb fed the 5' RACE reads into MiXCR, producing one record per CDR3 protein. The table lists about 61,000 distinct CDR3 sequences, more than 10% of them singletons, with about 1% in the top ten. The starting material was whole blood, obtained at baseline. These receptors were collected from an adult who was a healthcare worker with PCR-confirmed SARS-CoV-2 infection or an uninfected control (not recorded which). The donor label of this sample is uncertain.

V gene TRBV20-1 combines with J gene TRBJ1-3; maybe TRBD1 (6 bases). This CDR3 has 16 amino acids. Germline assignment: CDR1 DFQATT and CDR2 SNEGSKA (reference sequence). The V end was cut by 3 bases, the J end by 0 bases, with 15 bases between. CDR3 sequence (DNA): TGCAGTGCTAGCGGTCAGGGGCCCTACTCTGGAAACACCATATATTTT. It specifies CSASGQGPYSGNTIYF.

This clonotype has more than one count but fewer than ten. The chain carries TRBV12-3 or TRBV12-4 and TRBJ1-2, with 9 nucleotides matching TRBD1. This CDR3 region has 13 residues. The V segment lost 6 bases and the J segment 8 bases; nucleotides outside the gene matches: 7. CDR3: CASSYGDRAGYTF. As DNA, the CDR3 is TGTGCCAGCAGCTACGGGGACAGGGCAGGCTACACCTTC.

This clonotype was counted many times. The rearrangement uses TRBV11-2 and TRBJ1-6; perhaps TRBD1 as D (6 bases). This CDR3 comprises 16 residues. Germline V CDR1 and CDR2: SGHAT, FQNNGV. V lost 2 bases and J 13 bases, leaving 21 bases between the germline ends. The CDR3 DNA follows: TGTGCCAGCAGCTTAACGTCTTTAGGGGGGACTGCCCCCCTCCACTTT. Protein: CASSLTSLGGTAPLHF.

In its sample, this clonotype was seen a few times. The J gene is TRBJ2-2, the V gene TRBV11-2; D is uncertain. Germline V CDR1 and CDR2: SGHAT, FQNNGV. V was cut by 5 bases and J by 0 bases, with 16 bases left in between. The CDR3 is made up of 17 amino acids. The CDR3 bases are TGTGCCAGCAGCCGTATCTTAGATCCAGCGAACACCGGGGAGCTGTTTTTT. It encodes CASSRILDPANTGELFF.

This clonotype came up a few times. The chain employs TRBV5-5 and TRBJ2-7; D call uncertain. The CDR3 spans 13 residues. The ends were cut back, 0 bases at V and 2 bases at J, with 6 bases in the middle. Germline V lookup: CDR1 SGHKS, CDR2 YYEKEE (reference sequence). This chain's CDR3 is CASSLALAYEQYV. CDR3 nucleotides: TGTGCCAGCAGCTTGGCTCTAGCCTACGAGCAGTACGTC.

This clonotype was recorded many times. This sequence joins TRBV7-3 and TRBJ1-6, with TRBD1 matching over 10 bases. This CDR3 spans 18 amino acids. Germline trimming cut 4 bases from V and 0 bases from J; bases unmatched to any gene: 6. Germline V gives CDR1 SGHTA, CDR2 FQGTGA. The CDR3 sequence is CASSSRGQGSSYNSPLHF. DNA for the CDR3: TGTGCCAGCAGCTCGAGGGGACAGGGGAGCTCCTATAATTCACCCCTCCACTTT.

In this sample, this clonotype turned up a few times. This chain uses TRBV19 with TRBJ2-3; D not resolved. Germline lookup yields CDR1 LNHDA and CDR2 SQIVND (reference sequence). V dropped 4 bases and J dropped 5 bases, with 13 bases sitting between them. This CDR3 spans 14 amino acids. In DNA, the CDR3 is TGTGCCAGTAGTAGTCAGGATTTTCAAGATACGCAGTATTTT. Amino acids: CASSSQDFQDTQYF.

The chain links TRBV7-8 to TRBJ1-5, with a tentative D call TRBD1 (6 bases). Germline assignment: CDR1 SGHVS and CDR2 FQNEAQ. This CDR3 is built from 16 residues. Trimming cost V 0 bases and J 0 bases, with 9 bases left between them. The CDR3 DNA reads TGTGCCAGCAGCTTAGCGGGGACAATTAGCAATCAGCCCCAGCATTTT. Amino acid sequence: CASSLAGTISNQPQHF.

The V gene is TRBV24-1, the J gene TRBJ1-2; 9 nucleotides align to TRBD1. With 9 bases clipped from V and 3 bases from J, the junction kept 1 base outside the gene matches. Germline CDR1 KGHDR, CDR2 SFDVKD. CDR3 length equals 12 residues. CDR3 DNA sequence: TGTGCCACCGGGGACAGGGACTATGGCTACACCTTC. It yields the protein CATGDRDYGYTF.

The sample holds a few counts of this clonotype. This CDR3 reads CASRTGNTIYF. The CDR3 nucleotides are TGTGCCAGCAGGACTGGAAACACCATATATTTT. The rearrangement uses TRBV6-5 and TRBJ1-3; D is unclear. Trimming left V 6 bases short and J 2 bases short, with 2 bases between. CDR1 and CDR2 from the germline V gene are MNHEY and SVGAGI. CDR3 length equals 11 residues.

This clonotype rates as medium-sized. CDR3 sequence: CSARQGNTEAFF. The CDR3 DNA sequence: TGCAGTGCTAGACAGGGGAACACTGAAGCTTTCTTT. The gene calls are TRBV20-1 and TRBJ1-1, with D perhaps matching TRBD1 (5 bases). The V gene lost 2 bases and the J gene lost 1 base, with 5 bases spanning the gap. Germline V CDR1 and CDR2: DFQATT, SNEGSKA (reference sequence). The CDR3 extends over 12 amino acids.

The CDR3 region has the DNA TGTGCCAGCAGTGCGACTCAGGGAGGTAATTCACCCCTCCACTTT. This encodes CASSATQGGNSPLHF. The chain combines TRBV6-6 with TRBJ1-6; tentative D call: TRBD1 (5 bases). The CDR3 spans 15 residues. Trimming took 5 bases from V and 6 from J, leaving 14 bases between them. Germline CDR1 and CDR2: MNHNY and SVGAGI (reference sequence).

This clonotype appeared a few times. The chain has TRBV6-1 and TRBJ2-3; D is undetermined. The CDR3 totals 16 residues. Germline V gene sequence: CDR1 MNHNS, CDR2 SASEGT. V shed 2 bases and J shed 0 bases, with 12 bases lying between them. The CDR3 coding sequence is TGTGCCAGCAGTGAACCCGGGCCCATAAGCACAGATACGCAGTATTTT. Its translation is CASSEPGPISTDTQYF.

The chain couples TRBV28 to TRBJ2-7; D could derive from TRBD1 or TRBD2 (5 bases each). The germline V gene has CDR1 MDHEN and CDR2 SYDVKM. V was shortened by 2 bases and J by 3 bases, with 11 bases between the two germline ends. This CDR3 contains 14 residues. The CDR3 nucleotides read TGTGCCAGCAGTTTAGGGACGACGGGCTACGAGCAGTACGTC. It specifies CASSLGTTGYEQYV.

This clonotype was observed once. This chain connects TRBV7-3 to TRBJ2-2; tentatively, D is TRBD1 (5 bases). The CDR3 is 13 amino acids. CDR1 is SGHTA, CDR2 FQGTGA, per germline. V was pared by 4 bases and J by 6 bases, with 9 bases between. Here the CDR3 reads CASSSSRAGELFF. As DNA, the CDR3 is TGTGCCAGCAGCTCCAGCAGGGCCGGGGAGCTGTTTTTT.

The V gene is TRBV12-3 or TRBV12-4, the J gene TRBJ1-3, with 8 bases lining up with TRBD1. The CDR3 loop spans 17 amino acids. V shed 6 bases and J 0 bases; nucleotides not matched to a gene: 10. Here the CDR3 DNA reads TGTGCCAGCAGGCGACAGGGGACTCCAAACTCTGGAAACACCATATATTTT. It encodes CASRRQGTPNSGNTIYF.

This clonotype has ten or more counts. The rearrangement joins TRBV20-1 to TRBJ2-3; 11 bases match TRBD1. J lost 4 bases, V lost 5 bases, and 2 bases had no gene match. Germline assignment: CDR1 DFQATT and CDR2 SNEGSKA (reference sequence). The CDR3 spans 13 residues. CDR3 loop: CSAGTGGADTQYF. CDR3 nucleotides: TGCAGTGCTGGGACAGGGGGAGCAGATACGCAGTATTTT.

At least ten counts were recorded for this clonotype. This rearrangement joins TRBV19 to TRBJ2-2; TRBD2 is a possible D gene (6 bases). CDR1 is LNHDA, CDR2 SQIVND, per germline (reference sequence). The CDR3 length is 13 residues. V was cut by 7 bases and J by 5 bases, with 11 bases left in between. The CDR3 DNA reads TGTGCCAGTAACCCTGGGGGGACCGGGGAGCTGTTTTTT. Encoded protein: CASNPGGTGELFF.

This clonotype turned up a few times. This chain joins TRBV14 and TRBJ2-6; 10 positions agree with TRBD1. Trimming removed 4 bases from V and 2 bases from J; junction bases left unmatched: 11. Germline V gene lookup returns CDR1 SGHDN and CDR2 FVKESK. The CDR3 spans 19 residues. The CDR3: CASSLRDRGRFPGANVLTF. The CDR3 DNA reads as TGTGCCAGCAGCCTCAGGGACAGGGGCCGTTTCCCTGGGGCCAACGTCCTGACTTTC.